This is a list of T cell receptor beta chains from one sample in a study of shared clonotypes between healthy human individuals. Measured with immunoSEQ multiplex PCR; TCRdb has only the in-frame clones, and not every one. The sample carries approximately 500,000 clones, 70% to 80% recorded once. The material sequenced was PBMCs. These receptors came from a woman aged 40 to 55 in good health. Some clones in this sample may be carry-over from other donors' samples. The CDR3 runs from the conserved cysteine through the conserved F or W. A D gene is named only where the DNA matches it firmly. Expanded clones get a size class; other rows say once, few or many, or leave the size out.

abundance | d_gene | j_gene | v_gene | CDR3aa | CDR3nt
- | - | TRBJ2-2 | TRBV11-2 | CASSPAGRENTGELFF | TGTGCCAGCAGCCCAGCGGGCAGGGAGAACACCGGGGAGCTGTTTTTT
many | TRBD2 | TRBJ2-3 | TRBV16 | CASSHRQVTSVGDTQYF | TGTGCCAGCAGCCATCGTCAAGTGACTAGCGTAGGAGATACGCAGTATTTT
once | - | TRBJ2-5 | TRBV2 | CASSGVGAETQYF | TGTGCCAGCAGTGGGGTAGGTGCGGAGACCCAGTACTTC
few | - | TRBJ1-1 | TRBV27 | CATSWNTEAFF | TGTGCCACCTCCTGGAACACTGAAGCTTTCTTT
- | - | TRBJ2-5 | TRBV11-2 | CASSPQPSGRAQETQYF | TGTGCCAGCAGCCCACAGCCGTCGGGCAGGGCACAAGAGACCCAGTACTTC
- | - | TRBJ1-4 | TRBV10-2 | CASGEFRNEKLFF | TGCGCCTCAGGGGAGTTTAGGAATGAAAAACTGTTTTTT
- | TRBD2 | TRBJ2-5 | TRBV9 | CASSVAGSGSGETQYF | TGTGCCAGCAGCGTAGCGGGTAGCGGGAGCGGTGAGACCCAGTACTTC
few | - | TRBJ1-2 | TRBV4-3 | CASSQDPVGGYTF | TGCGCCAGCAGCCAAGATCCCGTTGGCGGCTACACCTTC
- | TRBD2 | TRBJ2-7 | TRBV27 | CASRTSDNSYEQYF | TGTGCCAGCAGAACTAGCGACAACTCCTACGAGCAGTACTTC
- | TRBD2 | TRBJ2-6 | TRBV5-4 | CASRLKEGGRAAGANVLTF | TGTGCCAGCAGGCTTAAAGAGGGCGGGAGGGCCGCGGGGGCCAACGTCCTGACTTTC
- | TRBD2 | TRBJ2-5 | TRBV7-9 | CASRAGLAGGKETQYF | TGTGCCAGCAGGGCTGGACTAGCGGGAGGAAAAGAGACCCAGTACTTC
- | TRBD2 | TRBJ2-7 | TRBV28 | CASSGPLAGEGLRGQYF | TGTGCCAGCAGTGGCCCCCTAGCGGGAGAGGGGCTTCGGGGGCAGTACTTC
- | - | TRBJ1-5 | TRBV7-9 | CASSQVGGQPQHF | TGTGCCAGCAGCCAAGTGGGGGGTCAGCCCCAGCATTTT
- | TRBD2 | TRBJ2-7 | TRBV2 | CASRGWEGREQYF | TGTGCCAGCAGAGGGTGGGAGGGCCGGGAGCAGTACTTC
- | - | TRBJ1-2 | TRBV9 | CASSVRGAEYGYTF | TGTGCCAGCAGCGTTCGGGGTGCGGAATATGGCTACACCTTC
- | TRBD1 | TRBJ1-3 | TRBV5-4 | CASAPDRGPGNTIYF | TGTGCCAGCGCCCCTGACAGGGGGCCTGGAAACACCATATATTTT
few | - | TRBJ2-5 | TRBV5-1 | CASSLDETQYF | TGCGCCAGCAGCTTGGACGAGACCCAGTACTTC
- | - | TRBJ2-3 | TRBV4-3 | CASSQDTRTPDTQYF | TGCGCCAGCAGCCAAGATACACGGACCCCAGATACGCAGTATTTT
- | - | TRBJ2-4 | TRBV9 | CASSVGEGTGVAKNIQYF | TGTGCCAGCAGCGTAGGGGAGGGAACAGGGGTAGCCAAAAACATTCAGTACTTC
- | TRBD2 | TRBJ2-5 | TRBV7-3 | CASSESGSRETQYF | TGTGCCAGCAGCGAAAGCGGGAGCAGGGAGACCCAGTACTTC
- | TRBD2 | TRBJ2-1 | TRBV18 | CASSPPIGGGPNEQFF | TGTGCCAGCTCACCACCGATTGGGGGAGGGCCGAATGAGCAGTTCTTC
- | - | TRBJ2-6 | TRBV5-1 | CASSFSGSGANVLTF | TGCGCCAGCAGCTTCTCCGGCTCTGGGGCCAACGTCCTGACTTTC
- | - | TRBJ2-3 | TRBV11-2 | CASSLLGGGTDTQYF | TGTGCCAGCAGCTTACTGGGGGGAGGCACAGATACGCAGTATTTT
- | - | TRBJ2-2 | TRBV29-1 | CSATGTPNTGELFF | TGCAGCGCAACCGGGACGCCGAACACCGGGGAGCTGTTTTTT
- | - | TRBJ2-7 | TRBV5-4 | CASSLELGLYEQYF | TGTGCCAGCAGCTTGGAACTGGGGCTCTACGAGCAGTACTTC
few | TRBD2 | TRBJ2-1 | TRBV18 | CASSPLRAGAYNEQFF | TGTGCCAGCTCACCATTACGGGCGGGGGCCTACAATGAGCAGTTCTTC
- | - | TRBJ2-3 | TRBV7-2 | CASSSSQTQYF | TGTGCCAGCAGCTCCTCACAAACGCAGTATTTT
- | - | TRBJ2-7 | TRBV7-8 | CASSLVRGSYEQYF | TGTGCCAGCAGCTTAGTCAGGGGTTCCTACGAGCAGTACTTC
- | TRBD1 | TRBJ2-7 | TRBV6-5 | CASSSRTGGYEQYF | TGTGCCAGCAGTTCCAGGACAGGGGGCTACGAGCAGTACTTC
- | TRBD1 | TRBJ2-7 | TRBV5-1 | CASSLGQGAPNEQYF | TGCGCCAGCAGCCTCGGACAGGGGGCGCCTAACGAGCAGTACTTC
- | - | TRBJ2-1 | TRBV19 | CASSIRGRYNEQFF | TGTGCCAGTAGTATACGGGGGAGGTACAATGAGCAGTTCTTC
- | - | TRBJ2-3 | TRBV15 | CATSRRGRPDTQYF | TGTGCCACCAGCAGGCGGGGACGACCAGATACGCAGTATTTT
few | TRBD2 | TRBJ2-2 | TRBV7-8 | CASSSRLAGGLGVTGELFF | TGTGCCAGCAGCTCAAGACTAGCGGGAGGACTTGGGGTGACGGGGGAGCTGTTTTTT
- | - | TRBJ2-5 | TRBV5-1 | CASSLNRAGETQYF | TGCGCCAGCAGCTTGAACAGGGCTGGGGAGACCCAGTACTTC
- | - | TRBJ2-7 | TRBV7-3 | CASSFGPPSSYEQYF | TGTGCCAGCAGCTTCGGTCCTCCAAGCTCCTACGAGCAGTACTTC
- | - | TRBJ2-2 | TRBV7-8 | CASSLGPNLNTGELFF | TGTGCCAGCAGCTTAGGCCCAAACTTGAACACCGGGGAGCTGTTTTTT
- | - | TRBJ2-7 | TRBV7-8 | CASSWPRGRSSYEQYF | TGTGCCAGCAGCTGGCCCCGGGGGAGGAGCTCCTACGAGCAGTACTTC
once | TRBD2 | TRBJ2-4 | TRBV19 | CASSISAGGGRAKNIQYF | TGTGCCAGTAGTATATCCGCGGGAGGGGGCAGAGCCAAAAACATTCAGTACTTC
- | - | TRBJ2-5 | TRBV11-1 | CASSLGAGRKETQYF | TGTGCCAGCAGCTTGGGCGCGGGTAGAAAAGAGACCCAGTACTTC
- | - | TRBJ2-7 | TRBV9 | CASSVAGDNYEQYF | TGTGCCAGCAGCGTAGCGGGAGACAATTACGAGCAGTACTTC
few | - | TRBJ2-3 | TRBV9 | CASSVDPGAIDTQYF | TGTGCCAGCAGCGTGGACCCAGGGGCTATAGATACGCAGTATTTT
- | TRBD1 | TRBJ2-7 | TRBV5-1 | CASSPQGQGGSYEQYF | TGCGCCAGCAGCCCCCAAGGACAGGGCGGATCCTACGAGCAGTACTTC
few | - | TRBJ1-1 | TRBV6-6 | CASSYEGMNTEAFF | TGTGCCAGCAGTTACGAAGGGATGAACACTGAAGCTTTCTTT
- | TRBD2 | TRBJ2-3 | TRBV5-4 | CASSLALSGDTDTQYF | TGTGCCAGCAGCTTGGCCCTGAGCGGGGACACAGATACGCAGTATTTT
many | - | TRBJ2-7 | TRBV7-2 | CASSLGPETYEQYF | TGTGCCAGCAGCTTAGGCCCTGAGACCTACGAGCAGTACTTC
- | TRBD1 | TRBJ1-5 | TRBV6-5 | CASRKGAPYQPQHF | TGTGCCAGCAGAAAGGGGGCGCCCTATCAGCCCCAGCATTTT
- | TRBD2 | TRBJ2-5 | TRBV6-6 | CASSYSGLDGETQYF | TGTGCCAGCAGTTACTCCGGACTAGACGGAGAGACCCAGTACTTC
- | TRBD2 | TRBJ2-7 | TRBV5-1 | CASSLVSGKVYEQYF | TGCGCCAGCAGCTTGGTAAGCGGGAAGGTCTACGAGCAGTACTTC
- | TRBD2 | TRBJ2-7 | TRBV7-9 | CASSQGLAGGEQYF | TGTGCCAGCAGCCAAGGACTAGCGGGAGGCGAGCAGTACTTC
- | - | TRBJ2-7 | TRBV5-1 | CASSLEAHSYEQYF | TGCGCCAGCAGCTTGGAGGCCCACTCCTACGAGCAGTACTTC
few | TRBD1 | TRBJ1-1 | TRBV7-9 | CASSSTGVNTEAFF | TGTGCCAGCAGCAGCACAGGGGTTAACACTGAAGCTTTCTTT
- | - | TRBJ1-2 | TRBV5-5 | CASSVHPGQAYDYGYTF | TGTGCCAGCAGCGTGCATCCGGGACAAGCTTACGATTATGGCTACACCTTC
- | - | TRBJ2-7 | TRBV18 | CASSPFGPAGTSEEQYF | TGTGCCAGCTCACCATTCGGACCCGCAGGGACCTCGGAGGAGCAGTACTTC
- | - | TRBJ1-2 | TRBV29-1 | CSVEDLVGRGGYTF | TGCAGCGTTGAAGATCTTGTGGGCCGGGGTGGCTACACCTTC